This T cell receptor beta chain was recorded in a study of blood T cells in healthy people across ages. Study details: Template switching picked up about one barcoded beta molecule for each two T cells. The study's findings and limits: Expanded clonotype shifts may have been confounded, as the donors had an unknown CMV status.

Primers used in a second PCR of about 6 to 12 cycles were a sample-barcoded 5' primer and a J-beta primer mix. TCRdb redid the calling of the 5' RACE reads with MiXCR, one entry per CDR3 protein. Of about 940,000 distinct CDR3 sequences listed, around 46% were seen once; the top ten hold roughly 13%. Germline lookup yields CDR1 SGHKS and CDR2 YYEKEE (reference sequence). The CDR3 sequence is 14 residues long. Trimming stripped 7 bases from V and 1 base from J, with 15 bases between. Remarks on this clonotype: What it binds is not known.

The rearrangement uses TRBV5-5 and TRBJ2-7; possible D gene TRBD2, 7 bases. This clonotype was obtained from a man younger than 45 in good health. The sequencing sample was made of blood. This CDR3 is CASAEGGTSYEQYF. The CDR3, as DNA: TGTGCCAGCGCGGAGGGGGGGACATCCTACGAGCAGTACTTC.